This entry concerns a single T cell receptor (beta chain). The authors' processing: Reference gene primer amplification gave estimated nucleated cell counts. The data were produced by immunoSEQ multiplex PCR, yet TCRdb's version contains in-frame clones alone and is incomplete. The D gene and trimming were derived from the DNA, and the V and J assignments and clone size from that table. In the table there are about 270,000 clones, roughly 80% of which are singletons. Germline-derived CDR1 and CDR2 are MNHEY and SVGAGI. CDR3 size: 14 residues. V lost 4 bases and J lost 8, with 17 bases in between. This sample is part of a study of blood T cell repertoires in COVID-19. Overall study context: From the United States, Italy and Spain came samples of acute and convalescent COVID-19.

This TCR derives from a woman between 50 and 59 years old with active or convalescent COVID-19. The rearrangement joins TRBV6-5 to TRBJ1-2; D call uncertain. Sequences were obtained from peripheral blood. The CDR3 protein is CASSLAMEVYGYTF. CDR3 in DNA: TGTGCCAGCAGTTTAGCGATGGAAGTGTACGGCTACACCTTC.